This T cell receptor beta chain was identified during a study of CD8 T cells in ankylosing spondylitis. Notes on the study in general: Peripheral blood held disease-linked clones only at relatively low frequency, and these were CD8+. Disease-linked clones were reportedly significantly enriched in matched ankylosing spondylitis synovial fluid.

The CDR3 has 16 amino acids. Trimming cost V 10 bases and J 3 bases; bases outside gene matches: 8. Remarks on this clonotype: The antigen is not known.

Quantitative 5'-RACE with molecular barcodes produced the TCR beta libraries. Using its own MiXCR run on the 5' RACE reads, TCRdb lists one record per CDR3 protein. This sample has 200,000 to 300,000 distinct CDR3 sequences; 20% to 30% occur once, and the top ten carry around 0.58%. The specimen was blood, either unsorted or a sorted T cell fraction (not recorded which). The receptor was derived from a male donor with ankylosing spondylitis or in good health (not recorded which). The chain links TRBV12-3 or TRBV12-4 to TRBJ2-3, with 15 bases matching TRBD2. The CDR3 region has the DNA TGTGCCATCGAAGACGGACTAGCGGGGGGGACAGATACGCAGTATTTT. The encoded protein is CAIEDGLAGGTDTQYF.